Following are 21 T cell receptor beta chains from one sample sequenced in a study of blood T cell repertoires in COVID-19. Assay: immunoSEQ multiplex PCR; the TCRdb copy retains only in-frame clones and omits some. The data hold 250,000 to 350,000 clones, with 80% to 90% observed a single time. Sequencing used peripheral blood. Receptors originate from a man aged 25 to 40 with acute or convalescent COVID-19.

J is TRBJ1-2 and V is TRBV30; unclear D gene. Between the trimmed V and J ends, which lost 3 bases and 7 bases, there was a span of 12 bases. The CDR3 consists of 12 residues. Germline V CDR1 and CDR2: GTSNPN, SVGIG (reference sequence). CDR3 sequence reads: CAWSPRVRGYTF. The CDR3 region has the DNA TGTGCCTGGAGCCCCCGGGTACGTGGCTACACCTTC.

The rearrangement joins TRBV14 to TRBJ2-7, with a tentative D call TRBD2 (6 bases). This CDR3 spans 15 amino acids. Germline-derived CDR1 and CDR2 are SGHDN and FVKESK. Deletions cut 0 bases from V and 2 bases from J, with 11 bases between. DNA of the CDR3: TGTGCCAGCAGCCAAGATTACGGGGGAACCTACGAGCAGTACTTC. Translated, it gives CASSQDYGGTYEQYF.

The chain couples TRBV27 to TRBJ1-4; TRBD1 matches at 7 bases. This CDR3 comprises 15 residues. Germline V lookup: CDR1 MNHEY, CDR2 SMNVEV (reference sequence). J lost 8 bases, V lost 11 bases, and 17 bases had no gene match. CDR3 nucleotide sequence: TGTGCCGCCTGCAGGGGGGCGGGTAGCGGCGAAAAACTGTTTTTT. It translates to CAACRGAGSGEKLFF.

This chain uses TRBV28 with TRBJ2-3; 9 bases match TRBD2. CDR3 size: 16 residues. Germline V gene data show CDR1 as MDHEN and CDR2 as SYDVKM. After removal of 6 bases from V and 2 bases from J, the junction contained 9 bases not matched to a gene. The CDR3 bases are TGTGCCAGCAGCCAACCCAGCGGGGGGTCCACAGATACGCAGTATTTT. Amino acids: CASSQPSGGSTDTQYF.

V and J are TRBV18 and TRBJ2-1; TRBD2 is a possible D gene (6 bases). Trimming pared 2 bases from V and 0 bases from J, leaving 11 bases between. CDR3 length equals 16 residues. Germline values: CDR1 KGHSH, CDR2 LQKENI. In nucleotides, the CDR3 is TGTGCCAGCTCACCAGGGGGGACGAGCTCCTACAATGAGCAGTTCTTC. This translates into CASSPGGTSSYNEQFF.

The J gene is TRBJ1-2, the V gene TRBV5-1; the D is unclear. Germline values: CDR1 SGHRS, CDR2 YFSETQ. Trimming took off 3 bases at V and 2 bases at J, with 14 bases between the two ends. The CDR3 spans 15 residues. CDR3 coding DNA: TGCGCCAGCAGCTCGCTAACCTCGACAAACTATGGCTACACCTTC. Translation: CASSSLTSTNYGYTF.

The chain has TRBV28 and TRBJ2-2, with D hard to call. Deletions cut 7 bases from V and 1 base from J, with 7 bases between. Germline V gene lookup returns CDR1 MDHEN and CDR2 SYDVKM. CDR3 size: 13 residues. The CDR3 nucleotides are TGTGCCAGCATGAATAGGAACACCGGGGAGCTGTTTTTT. Translation: CASMNRNTGELFF.

The chain uses TRBV5-3 and TRBJ2-1, with 7 bases lining up with TRBD2. TRBV5-3 is sorted into the ORF group, with uncertain function. V was pared by 6 bases and J by 7 bases, with 7 bases of the junction left unmatched. The CDR3 length is 13 residues. The CDR3 spells CARTQRDSNEQFF. In DNA, the CDR3 is TGTGCCAGAACACAGCGGGATTCTAATGAGCAGTTCTTC.

The rearrangement joins TRBV28 to TRBJ1-6, with 7 bases fitting TRBD1. The CDR3 loop spans 14 amino acids. The germline CDR1 and CDR2 sequences are MDHEN and SYDVKM. With V trimmed by 5 bases and J by 6 bases, 4 bases remained unmatched. The CDR3 nucleotides read TGTGCCAGCAGTCCCAGGGGGGCTAATTCACCCCTCCACTTT. Amino acids: CASSPRGANSPLHF.

V gene TRBV29-1 combines with J gene TRBJ1-2, with D possibly TRBD1 on 5 matching bases. V dropped 5 bases and J dropped 3 bases, with 10 bases sitting between them. From germline, CDR1 is SQVTM and CDR2 ANQGSEA. The CDR3 totals 12 residues. CDR3 amino acids: CSVMSTDYGYTF. The CDR3 DNA reads TGCAGCGTTATGTCGACAGACTATGGCTACACCTTC.

The table lists this clone with a few counts. J is TRBJ2-2 and V is TRBV3-1 (or the pseudogene TRBV3-2); 7 bases fit TRBD2. Looked up from germline, CDR1 is LGHDT and CDR2 is YNNKEL (reference sequence). With 5 bases clipped from V and 5 bases from J, the junction kept 11 bases outside the gene matches. The length of the CDR3 is 16 residues. The CDR3 DNA sequence: TGTGCCAGCAGCAGAAGGGGTAGCGGGTTTACCGGGGAGCTGTTTTTT. Encoded protein: CASSRRGSGFTGELFF.

The V and J genes are TRBV6-5 and TRBJ1-3; a weak D match, TRBD1 (6 bases). The CDR3 consists of 14 residues. Germline CDR1 reads MNHEY; CDR2 reads SVGAGI. The V and J ends lost 6 bases and 4 bases respectively, with 13 bases between them. CDR3: CASRSGTSGNTIYF. In DNA, the CDR3 is TGTGCCAGCAGGTCCGGGACATCAGGAAACACCATATATTTT.

The J gene is TRBJ2-2, the V gene TRBV30, with D possibly TRBD1 on 6 matching bases. V was shortened by 3 bases and J by 5 bases, with 7 bases between the two germline ends. The germline V gene encodes CDR1 GTSNPN and CDR2 SVGIG (reference sequence). The CDR3 loop spans 12 amino acids. The CDR3 DNA reads as TGTGCCTGGAGCCAGGGGACCGGGGAGCTGTTTTTT. Amino acids: CAWSQGTGELFF.

The chain joins TRBV5-8 to TRBJ2-1; D is uncertain. Germline V gene sequence: CDR1 SGHTS, CDR2 YDEGEE. This CDR3 region has 11 residues. Deletions cut 2 bases from V and 9 bases from J, with 6 bases between. CDR3 sequence reads: CASSLASEQFF. Here the CDR3 DNA reads TGTGCCAGCAGCTTAGCGAGTGAGCAGTTCTTC.

This clone has just a few counts. The V and J genes are TRBV11-2 and TRBJ2-1; TRBD2 aligns across 8 bases. J gave up 0 bases and V 4 bases, and 5 bases lay outside the gene matches. Germline loops: CDR1 SGHAT, CDR2 FQNNGV. The CDR3 loop spans 16 amino acids. Here the CDR3 reads CASSSLAGSSYNEQFF. DNA of the CDR3: TGTGCCAGCAGCTCCTTAGCGGGAAGCTCCTACAATGAGCAGTTCTTC.

The J gene is TRBJ2-7, the V gene TRBV29-1; 13 nucleotides line up with TRBD2. Germline CDR1 reads SQVTM; CDR2 reads ANQGSEA. After removal of 4 bases from V and 4 bases from J, the junction contained 13 bases not matched to a gene. The CDR3 spans 17 residues. CDR3 in DNA: TGCAGCGTTGTAATCAGGGGACTAGCGGGAAACCGGTACGAGCAGTACTTC. This codes for CSVVIRGLAGNRYEQYF.

The chain is built from TRBV7-3 and TRBJ2-3, with 9 bases lining up with TRBD2. Trimming took 5 bases from V and 5 from J; bases not matched to a gene: 11. CDR1 and CDR2 (germline): SGHTA, FQGTGA. This CDR3 spans 16 amino acids. The CDR3 is CASSLIGGRGRDTQYF. The DNA of the CDR3 is TGTGCCAGCAGCCTCATTGGCGGGAGGGGTAGAGATACGCAGTATTTT.

The chain combines TRBV21-1 with TRBJ1-3; the table's D call of TRBD1 was not tested on the DNA. TRBV21-1 is described as a pseudogene. The CDR3 totals 20 residues. This chain's CDR3 is CASSKGSSDRGHKSGNTIYF. The DNA of the CDR3 is TGTGCCAGCAGCAAAGGAAGTTCGGACAGGGGGCATAAATCTGGAAACACCATATATTTT.

The table lists this clone with a few counts. The genes are TRBV2 and TRBJ1-5; tentative D call: TRBD1 (6 bases). The CDR3 loop spans 15 amino acids. Germline V gene data show CDR1 as SNHLY and CDR2 as FYNNEI. V lost 5 bases and J 4 bases, leaving 15 bases between the germline ends. The CDR3 sequence is CASSSGVELNQPQHF. The CDR3 coding sequence is TGTGCCAGCAGTTCAGGGGTTGAACTTAATCAGCCCCAGCATTTT.

The rearrangement joins TRBV11-2 to TRBJ1-2; TRBD1 agrees at 7 bases. Trimming took 4 bases from V and 8 from J; bases not matched to a gene: 4. Per the germline V gene, CDR1 is SGHAT and CDR2 is FQNNGV. The CDR3 runs 12 residues. The CDR3 is CASSSTGDGYTF. The CDR3 DNA reads TGTGCCAGCAGCTCAACAGGGGACGGCTACACCTTC. Full variable domain (outside the CDR3, taken from reference TRBV11-2 and TRBJ1-2): EAGVAQSPRYKIIEKRQSVAFWCNPISGHATLYWYQQILGQGPKLLIQFQNNGVVDDSQLPKDRFSAERLKGVDSTLKIQPAKLEDSAVYLCASSSTGDGYTFGSGTRLTVV.

The chain is built from TRBV10-1 and TRBJ1-1; TRBD1 agrees at 7 bases. Germline V CDR1 and CDR2: WNHNN, SYGVQD (reference sequence). J was trimmed by 2 bases and V by 6 bases; bases with no gene match: 6. The CDR3 runs to 14 residues. For the CDR3, the DNA is TGCGCCAGCAGCCCCGGACAGGTTAACACTGAAGCTTTCTTT. Protein product: CASSPGQVNTEAFF.